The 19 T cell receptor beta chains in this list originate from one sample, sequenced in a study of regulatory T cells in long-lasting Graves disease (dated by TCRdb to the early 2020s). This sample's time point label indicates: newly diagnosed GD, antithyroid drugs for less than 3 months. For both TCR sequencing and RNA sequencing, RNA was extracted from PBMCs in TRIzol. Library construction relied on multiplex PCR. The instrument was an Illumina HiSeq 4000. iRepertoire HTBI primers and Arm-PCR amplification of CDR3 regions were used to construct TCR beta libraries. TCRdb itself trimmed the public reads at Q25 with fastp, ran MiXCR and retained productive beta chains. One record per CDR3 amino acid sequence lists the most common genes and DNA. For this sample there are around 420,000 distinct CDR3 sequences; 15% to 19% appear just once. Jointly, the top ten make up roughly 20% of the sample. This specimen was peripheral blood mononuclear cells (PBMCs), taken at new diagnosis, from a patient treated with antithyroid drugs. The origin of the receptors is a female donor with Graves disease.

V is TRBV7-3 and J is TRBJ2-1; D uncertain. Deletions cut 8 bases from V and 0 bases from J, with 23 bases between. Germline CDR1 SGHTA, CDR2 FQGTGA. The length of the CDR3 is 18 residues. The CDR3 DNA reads TGTGCCAGCTCAGGTTTTCCCCCCCCGAAGAGCTCCTACAATGAGCAGTTCTTC. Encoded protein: CASSGFPPPKSSYNEQFF.

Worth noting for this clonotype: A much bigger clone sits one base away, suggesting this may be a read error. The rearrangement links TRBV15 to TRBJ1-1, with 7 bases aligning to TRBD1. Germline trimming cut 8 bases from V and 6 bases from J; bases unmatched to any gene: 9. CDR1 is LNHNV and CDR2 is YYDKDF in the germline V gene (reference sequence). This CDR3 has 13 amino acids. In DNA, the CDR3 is TGTGCCACCGGCTCGCGACAGGGCGCTGAAGCTTTCTTT. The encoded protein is CATGSRQGAEAFF.

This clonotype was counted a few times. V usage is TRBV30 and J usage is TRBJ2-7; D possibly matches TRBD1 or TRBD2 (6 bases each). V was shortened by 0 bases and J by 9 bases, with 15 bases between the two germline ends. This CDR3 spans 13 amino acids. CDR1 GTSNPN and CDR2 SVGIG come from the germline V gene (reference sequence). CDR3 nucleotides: TGTGCCTGGAGTGTACGATCAAAGGGGGGGCAGTACTTC. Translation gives CAWSVRSKGGQYF.

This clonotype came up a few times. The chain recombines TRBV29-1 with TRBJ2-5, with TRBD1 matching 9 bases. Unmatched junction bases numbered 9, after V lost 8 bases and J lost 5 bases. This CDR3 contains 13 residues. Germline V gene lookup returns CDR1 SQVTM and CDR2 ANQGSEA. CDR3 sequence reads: CSLTGGGLETQYF. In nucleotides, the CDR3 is TGCAGCTTAACAGGGGGCGGTTTGGAGACCCAGTACTTC.

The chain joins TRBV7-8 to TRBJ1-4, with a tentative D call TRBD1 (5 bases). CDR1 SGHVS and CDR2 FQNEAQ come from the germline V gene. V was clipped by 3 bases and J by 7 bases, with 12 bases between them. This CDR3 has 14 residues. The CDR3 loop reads CASSFVTEGEKLFF. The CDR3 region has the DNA TGTGCCAGCAGCTTCGTGACAGAGGGTGAAAAACTGTTTTTT.

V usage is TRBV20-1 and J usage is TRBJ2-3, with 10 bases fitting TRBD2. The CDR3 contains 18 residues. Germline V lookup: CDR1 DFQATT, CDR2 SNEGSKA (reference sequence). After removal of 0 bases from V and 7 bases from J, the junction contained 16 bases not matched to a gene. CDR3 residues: CSARDTDPSGRSQNTQYF. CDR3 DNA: TGCAGTGCTAGAGACACAGATCCTAGCGGGAGATCACAGAATACGCAGTATTTT.

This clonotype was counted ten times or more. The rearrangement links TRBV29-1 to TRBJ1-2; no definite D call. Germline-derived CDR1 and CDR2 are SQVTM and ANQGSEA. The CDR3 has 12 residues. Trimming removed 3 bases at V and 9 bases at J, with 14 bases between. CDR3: CSVDSGKSSYTF. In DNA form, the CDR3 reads TGCAGCGTTGACTCGGGGAAGAGCAGCTACACCTTC.

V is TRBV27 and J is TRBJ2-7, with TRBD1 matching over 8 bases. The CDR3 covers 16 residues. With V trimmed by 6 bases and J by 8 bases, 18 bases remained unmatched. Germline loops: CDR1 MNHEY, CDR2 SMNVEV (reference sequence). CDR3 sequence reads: CASSYAGGAVWYKQYF. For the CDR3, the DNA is TGTGCCAGCAGCTACGCAGGGGGCGCGGTGTGGTACAAGCAGTACTTC.

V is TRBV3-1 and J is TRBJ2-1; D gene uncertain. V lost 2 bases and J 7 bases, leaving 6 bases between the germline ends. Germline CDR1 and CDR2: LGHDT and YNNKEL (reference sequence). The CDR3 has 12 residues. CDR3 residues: CASSQSRNEQFF. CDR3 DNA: TGTGCCAGCAGCCAATCGAGGAATGAGCAGTTCTTC.

The CDR3: CASSQEAAGNSPLHF. In DNA form, the CDR3 reads TGTGCCAGCAGCCAAGAGGCGGCAGGGAATTCACCCCTCCACTTT. The chain links TRBV14 to TRBJ1-6, with TRBD1 as a possible D gene (5 bases). Trimming removed 0 bases at V and 7 bases at J, with 10 bases between. The CDR3 has 15 amino acids. Per germline, CDR1 SGHDN and CDR2 FVKESK.

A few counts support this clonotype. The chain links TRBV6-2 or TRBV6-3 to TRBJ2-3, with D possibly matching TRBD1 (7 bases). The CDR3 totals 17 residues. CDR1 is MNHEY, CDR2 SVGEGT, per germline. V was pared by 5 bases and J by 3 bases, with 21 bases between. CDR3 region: CASSIRGTVGGTDTQYF. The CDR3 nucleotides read TGTGCCAGCAGTATACGGGGGACAGTCGGAGGTACAGATACGCAGTATTTT.

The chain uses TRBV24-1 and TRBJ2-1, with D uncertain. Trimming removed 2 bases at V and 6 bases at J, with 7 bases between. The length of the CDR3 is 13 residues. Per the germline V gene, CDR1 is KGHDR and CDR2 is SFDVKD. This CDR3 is CATSDSPSNEQFF. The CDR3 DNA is TGTGCCACCAGTGATTCCCCAAGCAATGAGCAGTTCTTC.

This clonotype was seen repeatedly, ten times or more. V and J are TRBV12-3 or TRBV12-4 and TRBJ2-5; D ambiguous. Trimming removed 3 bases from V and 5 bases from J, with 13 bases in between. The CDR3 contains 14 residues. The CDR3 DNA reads TGTGCCAGCAGTTTGGGGTTATCTTCCGAGACCCAGTACTTC. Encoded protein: CASSLGLSSETQYF.

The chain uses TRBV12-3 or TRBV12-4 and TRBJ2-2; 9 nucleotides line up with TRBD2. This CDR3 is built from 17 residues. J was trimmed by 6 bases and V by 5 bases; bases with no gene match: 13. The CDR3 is CASSPGLRGGAAGELFF. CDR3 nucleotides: TGTGCCAGCAGTCCCGGGCTCCGCGGGGGGGCCGCCGGGGAGCTGTTTTTT.

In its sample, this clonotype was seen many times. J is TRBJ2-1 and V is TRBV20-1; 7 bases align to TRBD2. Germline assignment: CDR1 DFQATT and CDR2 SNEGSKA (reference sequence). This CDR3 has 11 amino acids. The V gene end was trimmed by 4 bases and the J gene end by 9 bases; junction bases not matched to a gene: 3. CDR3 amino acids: CSATRGGEQFF. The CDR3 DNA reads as TGCAGTGCTACCCGCGGGGGTGAGCAGTTCTTC.

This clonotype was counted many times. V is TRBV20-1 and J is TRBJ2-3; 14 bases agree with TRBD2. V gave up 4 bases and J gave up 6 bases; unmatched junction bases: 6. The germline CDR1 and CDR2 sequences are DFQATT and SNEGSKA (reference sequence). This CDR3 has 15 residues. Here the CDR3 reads CSAKGLAGESDTQYF. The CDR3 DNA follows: TGCAGTGCTAAGGGACTAGCGGGAGAGTCCGATACGCAGTATTTT.

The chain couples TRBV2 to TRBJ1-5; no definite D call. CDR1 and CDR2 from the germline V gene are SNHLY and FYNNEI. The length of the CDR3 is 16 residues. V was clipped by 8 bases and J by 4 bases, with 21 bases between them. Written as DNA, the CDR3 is TGTGCCAGCGGACCCCAGGTCGGCCTCCCTAATCAGCCCCAGCATTTT. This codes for CASGPQVGLPNQPQHF.

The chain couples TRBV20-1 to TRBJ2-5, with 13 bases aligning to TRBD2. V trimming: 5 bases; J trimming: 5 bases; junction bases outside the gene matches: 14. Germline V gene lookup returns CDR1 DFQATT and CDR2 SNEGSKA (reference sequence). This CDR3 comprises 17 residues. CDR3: CSAGINFGLAGEETQYF. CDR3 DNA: TGCAGTGCTGGAATTAACTTCGGACTAGCGGGGGAGGAGACCCAGTACTTC.

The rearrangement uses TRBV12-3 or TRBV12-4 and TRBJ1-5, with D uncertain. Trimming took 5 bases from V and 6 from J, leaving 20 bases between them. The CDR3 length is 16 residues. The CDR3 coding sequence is TGTGCCAGCAGTGAAGCGATACAAAAAGGGAGTCAGCCCCAGCATTTT. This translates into CASSEAIQKGSQPQHF.